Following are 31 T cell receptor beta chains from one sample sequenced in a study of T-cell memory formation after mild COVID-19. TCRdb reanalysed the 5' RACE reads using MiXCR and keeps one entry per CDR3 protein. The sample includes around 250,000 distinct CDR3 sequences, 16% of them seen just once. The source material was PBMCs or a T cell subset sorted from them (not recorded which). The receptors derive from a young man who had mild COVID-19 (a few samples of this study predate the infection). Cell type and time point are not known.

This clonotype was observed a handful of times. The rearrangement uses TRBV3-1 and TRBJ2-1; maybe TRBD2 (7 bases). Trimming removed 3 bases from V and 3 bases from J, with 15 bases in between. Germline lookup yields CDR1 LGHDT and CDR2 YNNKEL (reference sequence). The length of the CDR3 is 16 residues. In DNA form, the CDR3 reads TGTGCCAGCAGCCAGGGAGGGGGGGACCTCTACAATGAGCAGTTCTTC. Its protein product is CASSQGGGDLYNEQFF.

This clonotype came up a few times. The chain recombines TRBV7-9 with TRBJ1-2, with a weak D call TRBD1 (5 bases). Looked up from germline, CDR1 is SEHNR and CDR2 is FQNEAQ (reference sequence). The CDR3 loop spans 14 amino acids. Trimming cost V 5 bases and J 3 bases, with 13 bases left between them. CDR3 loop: CASSPAWDYYGYTF. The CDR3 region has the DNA TGTGCCAGCAGCCCCGCCTGGGACTACTATGGCTACACCTTC.

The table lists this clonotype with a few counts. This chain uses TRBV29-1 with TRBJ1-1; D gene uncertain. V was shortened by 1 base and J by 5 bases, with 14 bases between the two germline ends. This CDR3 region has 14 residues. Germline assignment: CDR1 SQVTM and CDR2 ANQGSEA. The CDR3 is CSVEVRGPWTEAFF. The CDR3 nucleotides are TGCAGCGTTGAAGTCAGAGGGCCTTGGACTGAAGCTTTCTTT.

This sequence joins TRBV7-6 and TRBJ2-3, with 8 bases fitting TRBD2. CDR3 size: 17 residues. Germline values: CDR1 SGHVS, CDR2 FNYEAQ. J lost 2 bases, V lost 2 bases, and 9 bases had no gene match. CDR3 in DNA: TGTGCCAGCAGCTTAAAGCTAGCGGGCCTATCCACAGATACGCAGTATTTT. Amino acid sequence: CASSLKLAGLSTDTQYF.

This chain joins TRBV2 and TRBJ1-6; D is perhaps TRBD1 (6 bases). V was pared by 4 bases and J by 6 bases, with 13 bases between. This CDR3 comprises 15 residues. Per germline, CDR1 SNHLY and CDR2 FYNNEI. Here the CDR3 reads CASSVVGGPNSPLHF. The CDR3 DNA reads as TGTGCCAGCAGTGTAGTGGGGGGGCCTAATTCACCCCTCCACTTT.

The CDR3 DNA reads as TGTGCCAGCAGCCAAGACCGGACGACAGGGTCTGAGCAGTTCTTC. Residues: CASSQDRTTGSEQFF. This sequence joins TRBV4-2 and TRBJ2-1; TRBD1 agrees at 7 bases. The V and J ends lost 0 bases and 9 bases, in that order; junction bases with no gene match: 8. This CDR3 spans 15 amino acids. From germline, CDR1 is LGHNA and CDR2 YNFKEQ.

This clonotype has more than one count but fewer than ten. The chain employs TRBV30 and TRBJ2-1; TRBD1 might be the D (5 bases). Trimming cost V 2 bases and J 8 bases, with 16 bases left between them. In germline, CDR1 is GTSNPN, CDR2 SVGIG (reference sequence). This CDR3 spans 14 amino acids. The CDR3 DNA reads TGTGCCTGGAGTTTAGGGGCGGTCCACTATGAGCAGTTCTTC. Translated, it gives CAWSLGAVHYEQFF.

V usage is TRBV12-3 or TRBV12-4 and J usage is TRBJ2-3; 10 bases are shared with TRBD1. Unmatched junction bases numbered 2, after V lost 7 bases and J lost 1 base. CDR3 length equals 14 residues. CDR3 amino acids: CASTDRGRTDTQYF. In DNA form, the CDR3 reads TGTGCCAGCACCGACAGGGGGCGCACAGATACGCAGTATTTT.

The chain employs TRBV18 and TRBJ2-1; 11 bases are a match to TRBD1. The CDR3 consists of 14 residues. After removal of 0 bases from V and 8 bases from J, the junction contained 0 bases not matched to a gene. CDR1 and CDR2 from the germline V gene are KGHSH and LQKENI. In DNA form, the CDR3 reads TGTGCCAGCTCACCACCGGACAGGGGGCATGAGCAGTTCTTC. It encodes CASSPPDRGHEQFF.

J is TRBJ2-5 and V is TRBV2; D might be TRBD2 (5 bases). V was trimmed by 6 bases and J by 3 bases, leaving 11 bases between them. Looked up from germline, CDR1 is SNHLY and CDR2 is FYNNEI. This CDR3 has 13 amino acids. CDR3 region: CASSSGMKETQYF. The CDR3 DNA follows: TGTGCCAGCAGCTCCGGGATGAAAGAGACCCAGTACTTC.

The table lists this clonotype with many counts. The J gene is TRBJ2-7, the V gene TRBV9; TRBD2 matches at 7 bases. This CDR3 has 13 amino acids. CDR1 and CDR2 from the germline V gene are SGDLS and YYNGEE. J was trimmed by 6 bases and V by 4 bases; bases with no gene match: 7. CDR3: CASSPIPGGEQYV. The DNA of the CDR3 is TGTGCCAGCAGCCCCATTCCGGGGGGCGAGCAGTACGTC.

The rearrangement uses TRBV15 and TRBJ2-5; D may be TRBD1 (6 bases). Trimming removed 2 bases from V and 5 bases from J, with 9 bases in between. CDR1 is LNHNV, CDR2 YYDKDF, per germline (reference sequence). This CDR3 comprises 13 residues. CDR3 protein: CATSRNQGETQYF. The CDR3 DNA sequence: TGTGCCACCAGCAGAAATCAGGGGGAGACCCAGTACTTC. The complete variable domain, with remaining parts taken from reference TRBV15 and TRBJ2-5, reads DAMVIQNPRYQVTQFGKPVTLSCSQTLNHNVMYWYQQKSSQAPKLLFHYYDKDFNNEADTPDNFQSRRPNTSFCFLDIRSPGLGDTAMYLCATSRNQGETQYFGPGTRLLVL.

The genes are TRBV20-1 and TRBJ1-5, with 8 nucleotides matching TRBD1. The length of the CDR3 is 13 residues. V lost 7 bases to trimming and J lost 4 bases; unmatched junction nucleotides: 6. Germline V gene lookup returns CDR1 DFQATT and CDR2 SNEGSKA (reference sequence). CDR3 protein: CSVPDRANQPQHF. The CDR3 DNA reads TGCAGTGTCCCGGACAGGGCTAATCAGCCCCAGCATTTT.

DNA for the CDR3: TGTGCCAGCAGCGTAGGAGGCGGGAATGAGCAGTTCTTC. It encodes CASSVGGGNEQFF. The chain uses TRBV9 and TRBJ2-1; possibly TRBD2 for D (5 bases). The germline V and J ends were trimmed by 0 bases and 7 bases, with 8 bases remaining between them. The CDR3 consists of 13 residues. Looked up from germline, CDR1 is SGDLS and CDR2 is YYNGEE.

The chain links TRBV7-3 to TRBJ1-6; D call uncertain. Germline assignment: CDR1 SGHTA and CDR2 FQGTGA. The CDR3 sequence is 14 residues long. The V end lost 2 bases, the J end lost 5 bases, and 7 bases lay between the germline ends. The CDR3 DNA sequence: TGTGCCAGCAGCTTATGGGGTGATAATTCACCCCTCCACTTT. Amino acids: CASSLWGDNSPLHF.

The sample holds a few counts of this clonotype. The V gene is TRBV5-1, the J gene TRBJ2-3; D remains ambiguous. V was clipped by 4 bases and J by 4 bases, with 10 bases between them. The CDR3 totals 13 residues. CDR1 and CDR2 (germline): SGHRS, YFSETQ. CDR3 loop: CASSREGSDTQYF. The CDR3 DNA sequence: TGCGCCAGCAGCCGAGAAGGATCAGATACGCAGTATTTT.

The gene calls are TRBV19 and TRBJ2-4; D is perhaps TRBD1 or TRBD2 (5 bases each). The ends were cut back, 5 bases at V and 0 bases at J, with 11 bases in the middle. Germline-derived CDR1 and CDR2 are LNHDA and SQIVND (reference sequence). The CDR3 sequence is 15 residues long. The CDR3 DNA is TGTGCCAGTAGTCAAACAGGACTAGCCAAAAACATTCAGTACTTC. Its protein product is CASSQTGLAKNIQYF.

The CDR3 nucleotides are TGTGCCAGCAGCAGGGGGGGGGCGGAGTATGGCTACACCTTC. Protein sequence: CASSRGGAEYGYTF. The V and J genes are TRBV11-2 and TRBJ1-2; TRBD1 is a possible D gene (6 bases). This CDR3 is 14 amino acids long. The ends were cut back, 5 bases at V and 5 bases at J, with 15 bases in the middle. Germline-derived CDR1 and CDR2 are SGHAT and FQNNGV.

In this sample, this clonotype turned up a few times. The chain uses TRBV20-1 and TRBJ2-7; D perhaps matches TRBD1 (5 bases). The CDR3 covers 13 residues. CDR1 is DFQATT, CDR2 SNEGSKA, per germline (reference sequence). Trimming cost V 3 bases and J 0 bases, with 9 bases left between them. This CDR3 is CSARDTNSYEQYF. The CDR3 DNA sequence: TGCAGTGCTAGGGACACCAACTCCTACGAGCAGTACTTC.

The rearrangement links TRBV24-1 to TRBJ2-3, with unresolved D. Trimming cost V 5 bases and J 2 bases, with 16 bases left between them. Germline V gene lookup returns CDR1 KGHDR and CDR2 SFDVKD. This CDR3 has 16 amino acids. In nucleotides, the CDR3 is TGTGCCACCAGTGCTCCTTGGGAAGGAAACACAGATACGCAGTATTTT. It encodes CATSAPWEGNTDTQYF.

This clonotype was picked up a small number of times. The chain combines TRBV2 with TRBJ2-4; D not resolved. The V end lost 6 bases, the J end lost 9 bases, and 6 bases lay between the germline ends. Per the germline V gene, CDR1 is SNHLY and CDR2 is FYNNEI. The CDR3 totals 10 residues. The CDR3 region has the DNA TGTGCCAGCAGGACGGGCATTCAGTACTTC. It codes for CASRTGIQYF.

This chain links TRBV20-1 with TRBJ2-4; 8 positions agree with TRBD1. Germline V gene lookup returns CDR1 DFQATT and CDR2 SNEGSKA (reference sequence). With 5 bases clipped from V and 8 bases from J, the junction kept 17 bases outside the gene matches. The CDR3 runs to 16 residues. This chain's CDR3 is CSAQARTGRFSDIQYF. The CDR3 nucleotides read TGCAGTGCTCAAGCTCGGACAGGGAGGTTTTCGGACATTCAGTACTTC.

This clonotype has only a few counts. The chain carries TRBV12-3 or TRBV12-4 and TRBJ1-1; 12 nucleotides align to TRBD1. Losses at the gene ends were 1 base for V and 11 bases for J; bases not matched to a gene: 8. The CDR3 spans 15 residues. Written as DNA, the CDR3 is TGTGCCAGCAGTTTAGTCGGGACAGGGGGCGTCGTGGCTTTCTTT. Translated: CASSLVGTGGVVAFF.

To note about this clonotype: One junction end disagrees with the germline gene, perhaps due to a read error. The CDR3: CASRLYRGGYRYTF. The CDR3 nucleotides read TGTGCCAGCAGGTTATACAGGGGAGGCTATCGCTACACCTTC. The chain carries TRBV7-3 and TRBJ1-2; 7 bases fit TRBD1. The CDR3 extends over 14 amino acids. Germline CDR1 is SGHTA and CDR2 is FQGTGA.

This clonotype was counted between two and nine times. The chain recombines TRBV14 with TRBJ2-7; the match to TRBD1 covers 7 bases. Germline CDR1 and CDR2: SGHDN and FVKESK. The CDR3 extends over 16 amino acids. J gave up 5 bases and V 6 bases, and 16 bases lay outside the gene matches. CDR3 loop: CASRPRTGTLHHEQYV. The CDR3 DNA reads TGTGCCAGCAGACCCCGGACAGGCACTCTCCACCACGAGCAGTACGTC.

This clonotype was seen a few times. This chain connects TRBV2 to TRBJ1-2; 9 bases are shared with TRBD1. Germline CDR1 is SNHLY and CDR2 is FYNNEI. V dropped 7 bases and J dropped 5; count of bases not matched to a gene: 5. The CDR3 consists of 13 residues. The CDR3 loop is CASTGQGRYGYTF. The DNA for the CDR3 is TGTGCCAGCACCGGACAGGGGAGGTATGGCTACACCTTC.

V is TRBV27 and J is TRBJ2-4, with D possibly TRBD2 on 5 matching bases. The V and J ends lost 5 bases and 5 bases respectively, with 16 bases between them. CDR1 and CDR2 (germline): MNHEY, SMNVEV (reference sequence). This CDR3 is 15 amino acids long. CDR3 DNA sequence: TGTGCCAGCAGTAAAGTACTCGGGATAGAAAACATTCAGTACTTC. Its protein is CASSKVLGIENIQYF.

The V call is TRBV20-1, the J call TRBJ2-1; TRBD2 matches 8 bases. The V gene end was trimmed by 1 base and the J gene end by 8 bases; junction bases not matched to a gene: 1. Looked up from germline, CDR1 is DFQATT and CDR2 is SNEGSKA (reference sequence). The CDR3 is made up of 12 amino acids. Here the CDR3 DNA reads TGCAGTGCTAGAGCGGGACTAGATGAGCAGTTCTTC. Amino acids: CSARAGLDEQFF.

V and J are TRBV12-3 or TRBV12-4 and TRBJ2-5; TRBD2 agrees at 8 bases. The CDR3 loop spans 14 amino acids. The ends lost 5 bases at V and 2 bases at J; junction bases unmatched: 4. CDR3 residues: CASSHTSGQETQYF. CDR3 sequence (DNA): TGTGCCAGCAGTCATACTAGCGGACAAGAGACCCAGTACTTC.

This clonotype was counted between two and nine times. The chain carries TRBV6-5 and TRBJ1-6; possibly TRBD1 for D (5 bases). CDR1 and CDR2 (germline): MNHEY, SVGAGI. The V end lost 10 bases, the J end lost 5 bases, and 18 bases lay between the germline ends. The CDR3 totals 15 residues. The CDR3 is CATSRGGTNNSPLHF. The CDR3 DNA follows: TGTGCCACCTCAAGGGGCGGGACCAATAATTCACCCCTCCACTTT.

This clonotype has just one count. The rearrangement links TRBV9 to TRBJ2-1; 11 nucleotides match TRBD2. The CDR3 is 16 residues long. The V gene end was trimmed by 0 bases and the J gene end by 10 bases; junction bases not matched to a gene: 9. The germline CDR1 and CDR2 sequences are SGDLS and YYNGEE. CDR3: CASSVGIAGGVGEQFF. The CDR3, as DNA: TGTGCCAGCAGCGTAGGGATAGCGGGGGGGGTAGGCGAGCAGTTCTTC.